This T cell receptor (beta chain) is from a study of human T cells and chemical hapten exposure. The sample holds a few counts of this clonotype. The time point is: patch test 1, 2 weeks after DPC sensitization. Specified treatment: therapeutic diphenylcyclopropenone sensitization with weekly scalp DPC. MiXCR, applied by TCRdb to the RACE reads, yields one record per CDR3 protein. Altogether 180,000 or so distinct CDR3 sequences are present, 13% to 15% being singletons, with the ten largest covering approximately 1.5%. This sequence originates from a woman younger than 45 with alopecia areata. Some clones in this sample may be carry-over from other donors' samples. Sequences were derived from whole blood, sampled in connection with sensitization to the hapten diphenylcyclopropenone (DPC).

CDR3 region: CASSLRTGANSPLHF. The CDR3 bases are TGTGCCAGCAGTCTACGGACAGGGGCTAATTCACCCCTCCACTTT. This rearrangement joins TRBV12-3 or TRBV12-4 to TRBJ1-6, with 9 positions matching TRBD1. Trimming removed 5 bases from V and 6 bases from J; junction bases left unmatched: 5. CDR3 length equals 15 residues.